This is a list of T cell receptor beta chains from one sample in a study of T cells after yellow fever vaccination. TCRdb independently ran MiXCR on the 5' RACE reads; one entry per CDR3 protein. The sample lists some 240,000 distinct CDR3 sequences; 5.2% were seen once. Sequenced material: CD4+ T cells sorted from PBMCs, taken on the day of the yellow fever booster vaccination. Every receptor here comes from a man younger than 35 who received the YFV17D yellow fever vaccine. Both conserved end residues are part of each CDR3. The D gene is left open where the match is weak. Size tells how often a clone was seen (once, few, many) or the class of an expanded clone, and some rows leave it out.

V gene,clone size,J gene,D gene,CDR3 protein,CDR3 DNA
TRBV20-1,many,TRBJ2-5,-,CSARVVRVGETQYF,TGCAGTGCTAGAGTAGTCAGAGTAGGGGAGACCCAGTACTTC
TRBV25-1,-,TRBJ2-3,-,CASSEPGLTQYF,TGTGCCAGCAGTGAGCCGGGACTTACGCAGTATTTT
TRBV2,few,TRBJ2-3,-,CASIPGLGHSSGSTDTQYF,TGTGCCAGCATTCCCGGTCTGGGGCACTCCTCAGGCTCCACAGATACGCAGTATTTT
TRBV29-1,-,TRBJ2-3,-,CSGTAGSHADTQYF,TGCAGCGGGACAGCGGGTTCCCACGCAGATACGCAGTATTTT
TRBV9,many,TRBJ1-1,-,CASSQGMNTEAFF,TGTGCCAGCAGCCAAGGGATGAACACTGAAGCTTTCTTT
TRBV11-2,-,TRBJ1-3,-,CASSPIAGNTIYF,TGTGCCAGCAGCCCGATAGCCGGAAACACCATATATTTT
TRBV11-2,many,TRBJ2-4,-,CASSLVLGGNIQYF,TGTGCCAGCAGCTTAGTGCTCGGGGGAAACATTCAGTACTTC
TRBV15,many,TRBJ1-6,-,CATSRRLGGISYNSPLHF,TGTGCCACCAGCAGACGCCTAGGGGGGATCTCCTATAATTCACCCCTCCACTTT
TRBV11-2,few,TRBJ2-1,TRBD1,CASSLGQGMEQFF,TGTGCCAGCAGCTTAGGACAGGGGATGGAGCAGTTCTTC
TRBV12-3/TRBV12-4,few,TRBJ2-2,-,CASSSREVGELFF,TGTGCCAGCAGCTCGAGGGAGGTCGGGGAGCTGTTTTTT
TRBV28,few,TRBJ1-5,-,CASPFKPQHF,TGTGCCAGCCCCTTCAAGCCCCAGCATTTT
TRBV7-2,-,TRBJ1-6,-,CASSGGIPYNSPLHF,TGTGCCAGCAGCGGTGGGATCCCCTATAATTCACCCCTCCACTTT
TRBV6-2/TRBV6-3,many,TRBJ1-2,-,CASQGYGYTF,TGTGCCAGCCAGGGTTATGGCTACACCTTC
TRBV4-3,few,TRBJ2-7,TRBD1,CASSQAGQGSYEQYF,TGCGCCAGCAGCCAAGCAGGACAGGGGTCCTACGAGCAGTACTTC
TRBV7-8,many,TRBJ2-7,-,CASSLAAGIHYEQYF,TGTGCCAGCAGCTTAGCCGCAGGGATTCACTACGAGCAGTACTTC
TRBV6-5,few,TRBJ2-1,TRBD1,CASSPRQGAKQFF,TGTGCCAGCAGTCCCCGACAGGGAGCGAAGCAGTTCTTC
TRBV9,many,TRBJ1-1,-,CASPTEENTEAFF,TGTGCCAGCCCGACAGAGGAGAACACTGAAGCTTTCTTT
TRBV7-6,many,TRBJ1-4,TRBD1,CASSFQGEGEKLFF,TGTGCCAGCAGCTTTCAGGGGGAAGGCGAAAAACTGTTTTTT
TRBV10-3,many,TRBJ2-1,-,CAISGASSYNEQFF,TGTGCCATCAGCGGTGCCAGCTCCTACAATGAGCAGTTCTTC
TRBV5-1,many,TRBJ2-3,-,CASSPETDTQYF,TGCGCCAGCAGCCCCGAAACAGATACGCAGTATTTT
TRBV7-3,few,TRBJ1-2,-,CASSLDRDHGYTF,TGTGCCAGCAGCTTAGATCGGGACCATGGCTACACCTTC
TRBV6-6,few,TRBJ2-7,-,CASSYPPTVEQYF,TGTGCCAGCAGTTACCCCCCCACTGTTGAGCAGTACTTC
TRBV5-6,many,TRBJ2-7,-,CASSLAAWTGEQYF,TGTGCCAGCAGCTTGGCAGCTTGGACCGGGGAGCAGTACTTC
TRBV7-6,-,TRBJ2-2,-,CASSTRSGELFF,TGTGCCAGCAGCACGAGGTCCGGGGAGCTGTTTTTT
TRBV4-3,few,TRBJ1-2,TRBD1,CASSQWTGGWYGYTF,TGCGCCAGCAGCCAATGGACAGGGGGCTGGTATGGCTACACCTTC
TRBV2,-,TRBJ2-7,-,CASTGEVPQQYF,TGTGCCTCCACTGGAGAGGTCCCACAGCAGTACTTC
TRBV9,many,TRBJ2-4,TRBD1,CASSVDDRGYIQYF,TGTGCCAGCAGCGTAGACGACAGGGGCTACATTCAGTACTTC
TRBV10-3,many,TRBJ2-1,TRBD1,CAIVRDSDNNEQFF,TGTGCCATCGTCCGGGACAGCGATAACAATGAGCAGTTCTTC
TRBV20-1,few,TRBJ2-4,-,CSARDPRGDIQYF,TGCAGTGCTAGGGACCCCAGGGGGGACATTCAGTACTTC
TRBV20-1,many,TRBJ2-3,TRBD2,CSATPSGGTDTQYF,TGCAGTGCCACCCCCAGCGGGGGAACAGATACGCAGTATTTT
TRBV7-9,few,TRBJ1-4,TRBD1,CASRTGPREKLFF,TGTGCCAGCAGGACAGGGCCTCGGGAAAAACTGTTTTTT
TRBV5-1,many,TRBJ1-1,-,CASSEPTGTAFF,TGCGCCAGCAGCGAGCCCACAGGGACAGCTTTCTTT
TRBV18,-,TRBJ1-1,-,CASSPTPGDTEAFF,TGTGCCAGCTCTCCGACCCCGGGGGACACTGAAGCTTTCTTT
TRBV3-1,many,TRBJ2-2,-,CASSQHTGELFF,TGTGCCAGCAGCCAACACACCGGGGAGCTGTTTTTT
TRBV7-2,few,TRBJ2-5,TRBD1,CASSFGQGLETQYF,TGTGCCAGCAGCTTTGGACAGGGATTGGAGACCCAGTACTTC
TRBV18,few,TRBJ1-2,-,CASLAEGNYGYTF,TGTGCCAGCCTCGCAGAGGGGAACTATGGCTACACCTTC
TRBV4-2,many,TRBJ2-7,-,CASSQDLRTGGQYYEQYF,TGTGCCAGCAGCCAAGATCTTCGGACGGGGGGCCAGTACTACGAGCAGTACTTC
TRBV2,few,TRBJ1-6,-,CASRKEGSPLHF,TGTGCCAGCAGGAAAGAAGGTTCACCCCTCCACTTT
TRBV5-1,many,TRBJ1-1,TRBD1,CASSSRTGANTEAFF,TGCGCCAGCAGCTCCCGGACAGGGGCGAACACTGAAGCTTTCTTT
TRBV6-6,few,TRBJ2-7,-,CASSTGQTYEQYF,TGTGCCAGCAGTACCGGACAGACCTACGAGCAGTACTTC
TRBV9,few,TRBJ1-1,-,CASSGGLSGPEAFF,TGTGCCAGCAGCGGAGGACTCTCGGGGCCTGAAGCTTTCTTT
TRBV20-1,-,TRBJ1-6,-,CSAKPVTNSPLHF,TGCAGTGCTAAACCAGTGACGAATTCACCCCTCCACTTT
TRBV20-1,few,TRBJ1-2,-,CSASRQSNYGYTF,TGCAGTGCTTCCCGACAGTCTAACTATGGCTACACCTTC
TRBV5-4,-,TRBJ2-3,-,CASSLTSSLDTQYF,TGTGCCAGCAGCTTGACGTCTTCCTTGGATACGCAGTATTTT
TRBV11-2,few,TRBJ1-2,-,CASSEGPSSYYGYTF,TGTGCCAGCAGCGAAGGGCCCAGTAGCTACTATGGCTACACCTTC
TRBV6-5,-,TRBJ1-3,-,CASTLREGSNTIYF,TGTGCCAGCACCCTAAGGGAGGGCTCAAACACCATATATTTT
TRBV7-2,-,TRBJ2-5,TRBD2,CASSLAITSGGRETQYF,TGTGCCAGCAGCTTAGCGATTACTAGCGGGGGGCGGGAGACCCAGTACTTC
TRBV10-3,many,TRBJ2-2,-,CAISEGGMNTGELFF,TGTGCCATCAGTGAGGGGGGGATGAACACCGGGGAGCTGTTTTTT
TRBV20-1,-,TRBJ2-1,-,CSAPTYNEQFF,TGCAGTGCCCCGACATACAATGAGCAGTTCTTC
TRBV4-3,-,TRBJ1-1,TRBD1,CASSFWDRQNTEAFF,TGCGCCAGCAGCTTTTGGGACAGACAGAACACTGAAGCTTTCTTT
TRBV7-8,few,TRBJ1-5,-,CASSLRSRLDSNQPQHF,TGTGCCAGCAGCTTACGATCCCGGCTAGACTCCAATCAGCCCCAGCATTTT